This T cell receptor (beta chain) was recovered during a study of spatial heterogeneity in lung cancer. This clonotype was observed a few times. Every TCR cDNA molecule bore its own unique molecular identifier. Via MiXCR, TCRdb re-called the 5' RACE reads, giving one row per CDR3 protein. This table holds approximately 92,000 distinct CDR3 sequences, 10% to 15% found once. Indicated time point: sample taken at primary tumor resection. Whole RNA from tumor, nontumor lung or frozen PBMC was sequenced unsorted. The receptor comes from a male donor with early-stage non-small cell lung cancer. This material consisted of PBMCs, taken at surgery.

The CDR3 loop reads CASSPARGSDTQYF. CDR3 DNA sequence: TGTGCCAGCAGCCCTGCCCGAGGGTCAGATACGCAGTATTTT. The chain couples TRBV7-2 to TRBJ2-3, with D perhaps TRBD2 (5 bases). This CDR3 has 14 residues. From germline, CDR1 is SGHTA and CDR2 FQGNSA. V dropped 5 bases and J dropped 4 bases, with 13 bases sitting between them.